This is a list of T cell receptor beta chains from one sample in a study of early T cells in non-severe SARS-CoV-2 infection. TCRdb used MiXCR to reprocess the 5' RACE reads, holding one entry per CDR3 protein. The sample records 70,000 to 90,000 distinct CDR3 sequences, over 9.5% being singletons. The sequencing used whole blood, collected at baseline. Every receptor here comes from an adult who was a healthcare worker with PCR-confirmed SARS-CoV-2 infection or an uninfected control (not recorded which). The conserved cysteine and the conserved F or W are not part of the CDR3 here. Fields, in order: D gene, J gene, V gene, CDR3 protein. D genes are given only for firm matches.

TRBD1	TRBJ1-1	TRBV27	ATYGTGEAF
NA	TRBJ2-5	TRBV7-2	ASRPRGQETQY
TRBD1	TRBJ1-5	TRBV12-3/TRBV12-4	ASSRGQGRH
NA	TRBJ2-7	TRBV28	ASSDFGRGRTYEQY
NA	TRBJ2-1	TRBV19	ASSARSLSEGPNEQF
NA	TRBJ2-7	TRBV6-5	ASSPSFVGLHRISYEQY
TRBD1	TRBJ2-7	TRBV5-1	ASSPGTGSFYEQY
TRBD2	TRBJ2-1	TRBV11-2	ASSLEWWCGSYLCNEQF
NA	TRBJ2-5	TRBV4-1	ASSQDRRLTRETQY
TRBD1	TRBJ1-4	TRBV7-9	ASSFLSGTGEKLF
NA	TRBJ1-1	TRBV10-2	ASSPPRGQAVTEAF
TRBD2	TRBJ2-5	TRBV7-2	ASAVGGKETQY
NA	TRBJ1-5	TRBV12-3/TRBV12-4	ASSLSMGSNQPQH
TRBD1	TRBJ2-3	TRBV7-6	ASSQGTAATDTQY
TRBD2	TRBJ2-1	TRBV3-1	ASSQGGAGGYNEQF
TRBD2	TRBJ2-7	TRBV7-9	ASSSTSGRLSSYEQY
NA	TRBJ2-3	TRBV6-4	ASSPGLTSTDTQY
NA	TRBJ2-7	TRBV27	ARRVPGPSVEQY
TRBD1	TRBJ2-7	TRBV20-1	SATGTGAVRYEQY
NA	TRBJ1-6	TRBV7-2	ASSSPHDSGPGSPLH
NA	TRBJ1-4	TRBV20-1	SARSGTRSEKLF
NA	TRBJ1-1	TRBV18	ASSQGVGLVESEAF
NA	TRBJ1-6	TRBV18	ASSLQNLGRTYSPLH
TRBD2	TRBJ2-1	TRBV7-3	ASSPMTSAPGEQF
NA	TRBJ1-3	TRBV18	ASSPSAGRNTIY
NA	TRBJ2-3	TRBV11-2	ASSPSAPDTQY
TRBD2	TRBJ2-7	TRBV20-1	SASTSGIYEQY
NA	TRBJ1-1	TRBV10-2	ASSEEYTEAF
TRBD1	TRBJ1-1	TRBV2	ASSEKGALLRDTEAF
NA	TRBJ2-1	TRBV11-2	ASSQDYNEQF
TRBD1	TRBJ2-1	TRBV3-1	ASSTGTGGYNEQF
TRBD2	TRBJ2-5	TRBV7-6	ASSSSLAGGQETQY
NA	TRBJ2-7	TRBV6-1	ASSPMTGTNEQY
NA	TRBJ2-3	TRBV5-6	ASSPGTTVDTQY
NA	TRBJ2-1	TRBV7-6	ASSLDRNEQF
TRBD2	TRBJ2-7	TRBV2	ASRSGRVSYEQY
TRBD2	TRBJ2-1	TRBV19	ASSILGGSTYNEQF
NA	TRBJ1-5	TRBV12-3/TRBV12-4	ASSLPPEPQH
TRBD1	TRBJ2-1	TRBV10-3	AISPTGGRNEQF
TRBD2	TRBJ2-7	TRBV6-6	ASSYSTSGRPLSHEQY
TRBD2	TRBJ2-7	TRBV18	ASSSTSGYEQY
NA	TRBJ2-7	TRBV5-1	ASSFRGSGTDEQY
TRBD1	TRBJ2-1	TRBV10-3	AISGADRNNEQF
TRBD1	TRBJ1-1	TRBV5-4	ASRTPGQDTEAF
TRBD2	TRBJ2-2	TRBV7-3	ASSGGRAMNTGELF
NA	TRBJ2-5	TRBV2	ASMGSQETQY